This T cell receptor beta chain was recorded in a study of CD39 and CD103 CD8 tumor-infiltrating T cells. Background on the study: Repertoire comparisons were shown for four patients, including a melanoma patient.

The germline gives CDR1 SNHLY, CDR2 FYNNEI. The V gene lost 1 base and the J gene lost 1 base, with 13 bases spanning the gap. This CDR3 is built from 16 residues. DN, SP and DP CD8 TIL subsets came from CD39/CD103 sorting of CD3+CD4-CD8+CD45RA- cells. Findings of the study overall: DP CD8 TILs seemed more oligoclonal than DN, SP and blood memory CD8.

The data were produced by immunoSEQ multiplex PCR, yet TCRdb's version contains in-frame clones alone and is incomplete. The sample holds about 580 clones, around 70% seen once. This clone has just a few counts. Its specificity is unknown. The gene calls are TRBV2 and TRBJ1-2; TRBD1 might be the D (6 bases). The sequence derives from a human donor with ovarian cancer. Input material: CD39- CD103+ CD8+ T cells sorted from the tumor. Subset reported: CD103+CD39- single-positive CD45RA- CD8 T cells. The CDR3 DNA sequence: TGTGCCAGCAGTGAAGAGGGGGGAAACCTTAACTATGGCTACACCTTC. It is translated as CASSEEGGNLNYGYTF.